This T cell receptor (beta chain) was profiled in a study of T cell responses to AZD1222 COVID-19 vaccine. Overall study results and limits: Vaccine-associated CD4 TCRs ranged over spike, dominating at 160-218 and 743-854. Most donors were white British and more were female, and clonal diversity was possibly underestimated.

The repertoire was sequenced with immunoSEQ multiplex PCR; TCRdb's copy has only in-frame clones and lacks some. The repertoire holds 160,000 or so clones, with roughly nine tenths as singletons. J gave up 1 base and V 2 bases, and 11 bases lay outside the gene matches. CDR3 length: 18 amino acids. Germline-derived CDR1 and CDR2 are MNHEY and SMNVEV (reference sequence). With respect to this clone: Its antigen is unknown.

Sequences were derived from peripheral blood, sampled on day 0 of AZD1222 vaccination. This receptor was taken from an adult in good health. The J gene is TRBJ2-5, the V gene TRBV27, with TRBD2 matching 9 bases. This CDR3 is CASSLMGPSSGIQETQYF. The CDR3 DNA sequence: TGTGCCAGCAGTTTAATGGGTCCGTCTAGCGGGATCCAAGAGACCCAGTACTTC.